This T cell receptor (beta chain) was captured in a study of radiotherapy plus CTLA-4 blockade in lung cancer. The CDR3 covers 18 residues. Per germline, CDR1 GTSNPN and CDR2 SVGIG (reference sequence). V dropped 1 base and J dropped 5; count of bases not matched to a gene: 12. Produced via immunoSEQ multiplex PCR; TCRdb's table is partial and in-frame only. The table has roughly 77,000 clones, approximately 73% seen once. This clone showed up just once. The chain links TRBV30 to TRBJ2-5, with 14 bases lining up with TRBD2. The sequence was obtained from a human donor with non-small cell lung cancer whose response to radiotherapy plus ipilimumab could not be evaluated. The sequencing used peripheral blood, collected from a patient treated with radiotherapy plus ipilimumab. The CDR3 region is CAWSGPGTSGGIKETQYF. The CDR3 nucleotides are TGTGCCTGGAGTGGGCCTGGGACTAGCGGGGGTATTAAGGAGACCCAGTACTTC.